The next 20 T cell receptor beta chains were all read from a single sample in a study of blood T cell repertoires in COVID-19. Using immunoSEQ multiplex PCR, the repertoire was profiled, and TCRdb retains in-frame clones only, with some absent. The sample has around 230,000 clones, roughly nine tenths seen once; the top ten hold roughly 2.7%. Sequencing was done on a sample of PBMCs or T cells enriched from blood (not recorded which). Source of these receptors: a woman aged 30 to 39 who had recovered from COVID-19.

This clone turned up a few times. The gene calls are TRBV4-1 and TRBJ2-5; 14 bases agree with TRBD2. V was clipped by 1 base and J by 6 bases; unmatched bases: 7. CDR3 length equals 17 residues. CDR1 is MGHRA, CDR2 YSYEKL, per germline. For the CDR3, the DNA is TGCGCCAGCAGCCAAGCCAGACTAGCGGGGGGGCTGAAGACCCAGTACTTC. It codes for CASSQARLAGGLKTQYF.

The chain carries TRBV29-1 and TRBJ1-2; TRBD1 agrees at 12 bases. The junction had 5 bases not matched to a gene; V was cut back by 7 bases and J by 8 bases. Germline CDR1 is SQVTM and CDR2 is ANQGSEA. The CDR3 spans 12 residues. CDR3 region: CSAGTGGVGYTF. Written as DNA, the CDR3 is TGCAGCGCCGGGACAGGGGGCGTGGGCTACACCTTC.

V is TRBV5-1 and J is TRBJ2-7; a weak D match, TRBD2 (6 bases). The length of the CDR3 is 14 residues. The germline V gene has CDR1 SGHRS and CDR2 YFSETQ. V lost 6 bases to trimming and J lost 2 bases, with 15 bases between them. The CDR3 loop is CASTEQAGPYEQYF. The CDR3 coding sequence is TGCGCCAGCACCGAACAGGCGGGGCCCTACGAGCAGTACTTC.

The J gene is TRBJ2-1, the V gene TRBV7-2; 8 bases map to TRBD2. Germline loops: CDR1 SGHTA, CDR2 FQGNSA. V gave up 8 bases and J gave up 5 bases; unmatched junction bases: 11. The CDR3 runs to 15 residues. Here the CDR3 DNA reads TGTGCCAGCCGACGAACGGGGGGGATGAACAATGAGCAGTTCTTC. It translates to CASRRTGGMNNEQFF.

CDR3 loop: CASSQDPPGISTDTEAFF. The CDR3 nucleotides are TGTGCCAGCAGCCAAGATCCACCAGGGATATCAACAGACACTGAAGCTTTCTTT. J is TRBJ1-1 and V is TRBV3-1 (or the pseudogene TRBV3-2), with TRBD1 as a possible D gene (5 bases). This CDR3 contains 18 residues. Germline loops: CDR1 LGHDT, CDR2 YNNKEL (reference sequence). The V end was cut by 0 bases, the J end by 3 bases, with 20 bases between.

The chain combines TRBV7-8 with TRBJ1-4; 8 bases match TRBD1. Germline CDR1 SGHVS, CDR2 FQNEAQ. CDR3 length equals 15 residues. Unmatched junction bases numbered 6, after V lost 6 bases and J lost 3 bases. CDR3 DNA sequence: TGTGCCAGCAGGCGTCAGGGGGCTTCTAATGAAAAACTGTTTTTT. It translates to CASRRQGASNEKLFF.

This chain uses TRBV6-5 with TRBJ2-1; a weak D match, TRBD2 (5 bases). The CDR3 spans 13 residues. CDR1 is MNHEY, CDR2 SVGAGI, per germline. V was trimmed by 8 bases and J by 3 bases, leaving 11 bases between them. CDR3 sequence (DNA): TGTGCCAGCCTCCGGGGAGACTACAATGAGCAGTTCTTC. Encoded protein: CASLRGDYNEQFF.

The chain joins TRBV4-3 to TRBJ2-1; 8 nucleotides match TRBD2. The J segment lost 8 bases and the V segment lost 0 bases, leaving 9 bases of the junction unmatched. The CDR3 contains 16 residues. The germline gives CDR1 LGHNA, CDR2 YSLEER. In DNA form, the CDR3 reads TGCGCCAGCAGCCAAGATTTGGCGGGGGGAAAGGATGAGCAGTTCTTC. This codes for CASSQDLAGGKDEQFF.

The rearrangement uses TRBV11-2 and TRBJ1-1; D is unclear. The V end was cut by 0 bases, the J end by 4 bases, with 6 bases between. The CDR3 consists of 13 residues. Germline V CDR1 and CDR2: SGHAT, FQNNGV. This CDR3 reads CASSLDRRTEAFF. DNA for the CDR3: TGTGCCAGCAGCTTAGATCGTCGCACTGAAGCTTTCTTT. Full variable domain (remainder filled in from reference TRBV11-2 and TRBJ1-1): EAGVAQSPRYKIIEKRQSVAFWCNPISGHATLYWYQQILGQGPKLLIQFQNNGVVDDSQLPKDRFSAERLKGVDSTLKIQPAKLEDSAVYLCASSLDRRTEAFFGQGTRLTVV.

The V call is TRBV5-1, the J call TRBJ2-7, with TRBD1 matching over 7 bases. This CDR3 has 15 amino acids. Germline CDR1 and CDR2: SGHRS and YFSETQ. V gave up 3 bases and J gave up 2 bases; unmatched junction bases: 8. For the CDR3, the DNA is TGCGCCAGCAGCTCCATAGACAGGGACACCTACGAGCAGTACTTC. Its translation: CASSSIDRDTYEQYF.

The chain recombines TRBV6-5 with TRBJ1-4; D call uncertain. V gave up 6 bases and J gave up 8 bases, with 10 bases separating them. The CDR3 is 12 amino acids. Germline loops: CDR1 MNHEY, CDR2 SVGAGI. In DNA form, the CDR3 reads TGTGCCAGCAGGTCCGGAGGAGAAAAACTGTTTTTT. It is translated as CASRSGGEKLFF.

The J gene is TRBJ1-4, the V gene TRBV4-1; tentative D call: TRBD1 (5 bases). Trimming removed 0 bases at V and 4 bases at J, with 9 bases between. The V gene's germline CDR1 is MGHRA and CDR2 YSYEKL. This CDR3 contains 15 residues. CDR3 residues: CASSQEEQGNEKLFF. In DNA, the CDR3 is TGCGCCAGCAGCCAAGAAGAGCAGGGTAATGAAAAACTGTTTTTT.

This clone has just one count. The rearrangement uses TRBV19 and TRBJ1-6; D is undetermined. Germline CDR1 and CDR2: LNHDA and SQIVND (reference sequence). CDR3 length: 14 amino acids. V dropped 3 bases and J dropped 5 bases, with 8 bases sitting between them. The CDR3 here is CASSIRDNNSPLHF. Written as DNA, the CDR3 is TGTGCCAGTAGTATTCGGGATAATAATTCACCCCTCCACTTT.

This clone showed up just a few times. This rearrangement joins TRBV5-1 to TRBJ1-5; D might be TRBD1 (6 bases). The V end lost 0 bases, the J end lost 4 bases, and 11 bases lay between the germline ends. This CDR3 comprises 15 residues. Looked up from germline, CDR1 is SGHRS and CDR2 is YFSETQ. CDR3 amino acids: CASSLGGTQNQPQHF. DNA of the CDR3: TGCGCCAGCAGCTTGGGGGGGACACAAAATCAGCCCCAGCATTTT.

This clone was counted once. The chain couples TRBV7-3 to TRBJ1-1, with 7 bases aligning to TRBD1. Trimming cost V 4 bases and J 0 bases; bases outside gene matches: 2. The germline V gene has CDR1 SGHTA and CDR2 FQGTGA. The CDR3 covers 14 residues. The CDR3 loop is CASSYRGLNTEAFF. Here the CDR3 DNA reads TGTGCCAGCAGCTACAGGGGATTGAACACTGAAGCTTTCTTT.

J is TRBJ2-2 and V is TRBV7-9; D is undetermined. Between the trimmed V and J ends, which lost 3 bases and 4 bases, there was a span of 9 bases. The germline V gene has CDR1 SEHNR and CDR2 FQNEAQ (reference sequence). This CDR3 is built from 14 residues. CDR3 sequence reads: CASSFDTLTGELFF. For the CDR3, the DNA is TGTGCCAGCAGCTTTGACACTCTCACCGGGGAGCTGTTTTTT.

The chain employs TRBV27 and TRBJ2-1; 13 bases map to TRBD2. Looked up from germline, CDR1 is MNHEY and CDR2 is SMNVEV (reference sequence). With V trimmed by 2 bases and J by 6 bases, 10 bases remained unmatched. The CDR3 is made up of 18 amino acids. The CDR3 bases are TGTGCCAGCAGTTTAACACGCCGGGGACTAGCGGGGCTCAATGAGCAGTTCTTC. Amino acid sequence: CASSLTRRGLAGLNEQFF.

This chain links TRBV9 with TRBJ2-3; the match to TRBD2 covers 10 bases. The V and J ends lost 0 bases and 4 bases, in that order; junction bases with no gene match: 5. The CDR3 consists of 16 residues. Germline-derived CDR1 and CDR2 are SGDLS and YYNGEE. The CDR3 spells CASSVVGGLASDTQYF. Here the CDR3 DNA reads TGTGCCAGCAGCGTAGTGGGGGGACTAGCGTCAGATACGCAGTATTTT.

DNA for the CDR3: TGTGCCAGCAGCCATAGCGGGGCGAACACAGATACGCAGTATTTT. Amino acids: CASSHSGANTDTQYF. This rearrangement joins TRBV7-8 to TRBJ2-3, with 8 bases identical to TRBD2. V was clipped by 5 bases and J by 2 bases; unmatched bases: 6. This CDR3 spans 15 amino acids. Germline CDR1 SGHVS, CDR2 FQNEAQ.

As DNA, the CDR3 is TGTGCCAGCAGCCACGGACTAGCGGGGGAGACCCAGTACTTC. Translating it yields CASSHGLAGETQYF. This rearrangement joins TRBV5-6 to TRBJ2-5; 12 bases fit TRBD2. The CDR3 consists of 14 residues. CDR1 SGHDT and CDR2 YYEEEE come from the germline V gene. V was pared by 4 bases and J by 5 bases, with 3 bases of the junction left unmatched.